The T cell receptor beta chain described here comes from a study of CD8 T cells in Susac syndrome. The CDR3 totals 14 residues. Trimming took 2 bases from V and 8 from J, leaving 15 bases between them. CDR1 DFQATT and CDR2 SNEGSKA come from the germline V gene (reference sequence). Roughly 0.45 to 1 ug RNA was reverse transcribed with random hexamers. In TCRdb, the immunoSEQ multiplex PCR reads were re-called with MiXCR into one record per CDR3 protein. This sample has 150,000 to 200,000 distinct CDR3 sequences; around 96% occur once, and the top ten carry around 0.14%. The sample comprised CD4+ T cells from PBMCs. V and J are TRBV20-1 and TRBJ1-4; no definite D call. This TCR derives from a human donor in good health. This CDR3 reads CSARPRGLDEKLFF. The CDR3 bases are TGCAGTGCTAGACCACGAGGGTTGGACGAAAAACTGTTTTTT.